A single sample gave rise to the 28 T cell receptor beta chains below, sequenced in a study of blood T cell repertoires in COVID-19. TCRdb's copy holds only in-frame clones and misses some; the assay was immunoSEQ multiplex PCR. The sample includes over 70,000 clones, about 76% of them seen just once. Sequences were obtained from peripheral blood. Receptors were obtained from an elderly woman with acute or convalescent COVID-19.

The chain employs TRBV18 and TRBJ1-4, with D possibly matching TRBD1 (5 bases). V lost 2 bases to trimming and J lost 8 bases, with 15 bases between them. CDR3 length equals 15 residues. CDR1 and CDR2 from the germline V gene are KGHSH and LQKENI. CDR3 DNA sequence: TGTGCCAGCTCACCAGGCCCCGTTTCAGGGGAAAAACTGTTTTTT. Its protein is CASSPGPVSGEKLFF.

The chain couples TRBV19 to TRBJ2-1; D might be TRBD2 (6 bases). The CDR3 runs 15 residues. Between the trimmed V and J ends, which lost 8 bases and 0 bases, there was a span of 14 bases. The germline gives CDR1 LNHDA, CDR2 SQIVND (reference sequence). The CDR3 protein is CASGDSPSSYNEQFF. The CDR3 nucleotides read TGTGCCAGTGGGGACTCCCCAAGCTCCTACAATGAGCAGTTCTTC.

This chain connects TRBV29-1 to TRBJ2-5, with D possibly matching TRBD2 (6 bases). CDR1 is SQVTM, CDR2 ANQGSEA, per germline. V was shortened by 3 bases and J by 5 bases, with 13 bases between the two germline ends. This CDR3 has 13 residues. The CDR3 sequence is CSVEGGSGETQYF. In nucleotides, the CDR3 is TGCAGCGTTGAGGGGGGTTCAGGGGAGACCCAGTACTTC.

The chain recombines TRBV30 with TRBJ1-6; D perhaps matches TRBD1 (5 bases). The CDR3 sequence is 16 residues long. Trimming stripped 4 bases from V and 7 bases from J, with 20 bases between. Germline CDR1 reads GTSNPN; CDR2 reads SVGIG (reference sequence). CDR3 in amino acids: CAWTTLHKGFNSPLHF. The CDR3 region has the DNA TGTGCCTGGACCACCCTGCACAAGGGGTTCAATTCACCCCTCCACTTT.

The chain joins TRBV14 to TRBJ1-1; TRBD1 might be the D (5 bases). The CDR3 is 13 amino acids. CDR1 SGHDN and CDR2 FVKESK come from the germline V gene. The ends were cut back, 4 bases at V and 2 bases at J, with 8 bases in the middle. The CDR3 DNA reads as TGTGCCAGCAGCCCCGGGACTAACACTGAAGCTTTCTTT. Amino acid sequence: CASSPGTNTEAFF.

The rearrangement joins TRBV6-5 to TRBJ2-1; D unclear. Trimming took 6 bases from V and 13 from J, leaving 19 bases between them. The CDR3 is 13 residues long. CDR1 and CDR2 from the germline V gene are MNHEY and SVGAGI. The CDR3 protein is CASSSPDTHPQFF. CDR3 coding DNA: TGTGCCAGCAGCTCCCCCGACACTCACCCTCAGTTCTTC.

A single count supports this clone. This sequence joins TRBV10-3 and TRBJ2-3; a weak D match, TRBD2 (6 bases). Germline CDR1 is ENHRY and CDR2 is SYGVKD. Between the trimmed V and J ends, which lost 4 bases and 2 bases, there was a span of 10 bases. This CDR3 has 14 residues. In nucleotides, the CDR3 is TGTGCCATCAGTGCGGGGGACCCCACAGATACGCAGTATTTT. Translated: CAISAGDPTDTQYF.

This rearrangement joins TRBV5-1 to TRBJ1-2, with 9 bases that match TRBD1. CDR1 SGHRS and CDR2 YFSETQ come from the germline V gene. The V segment lost 0 bases and the J segment 4 bases; nucleotides outside the gene matches: 7. The CDR3 covers 16 residues. CDR3 sequence (DNA): TGCGCCAGCAGCTTGGCCGGGACAGGGAGGGGCTATGGCTACACCTTC. This codes for CASSLAGTGRGYGYTF. Variable domain in full (rest from reference TRBV5-1 and TRBJ1-2): KAGVTQTPRYLIKTRGQQVTLSCSPISGHRSVSWYQQTPGQGLQFLFEYFSETQRNKGNFPGRFSGRQFSNSRSEMNVSTLELGDSALYLCASSLAGTGRGYGYTFGSGTRLTVV.

CDR3: CASSLSGIRDTGELFF. CDR3 sequence (DNA): TGTGCCAGCAGTTTATCGGGCATCAGGGACACCGGGGAGCTGTTTTTT. The chain joins TRBV27 to TRBJ2-2, with D tentatively TRBD1 (5 bases). Germline V lookup: CDR1 MNHEY, CDR2 SMNVEV (reference sequence). CDR3 length: 16 amino acids. The germline V and J ends were trimmed by 0 bases and 3 bases, with 11 bases remaining between them.

CDR3 in DNA: TGTGCCAGTAGTACCGGACAGACAAACTATGGCTACACCTTC. It codes for CASSTGQTNYGYTF. J is TRBJ1-2 and V is TRBV19, with TRBD1 as a possible D gene (6 bases). The CDR3 is 14 residues long. Germline assignment: CDR1 LNHDA and CDR2 SQIVND (reference sequence). Trimming shortened V by 4 bases and J by 2 bases, and 11 bases separated the two germline ends.

The V call is TRBV3-1 (or the pseudogene TRBV3-2), the J call TRBJ2-1; 9 positions agree with TRBD2. Trimming at V came to 1 base and at J to 2 bases, leaving 9 bases not matched to a gene. CDR1 and CDR2 (germline): LGHDT, YNNKEL (reference sequence). This CDR3 region has 18 residues. In nucleotides, the CDR3 is TGTGCCAGCAGCCAAGGGCTAGCGGGAACAAGAACCTACAATGAGCAGTTCTTC. This gives the protein CASSQGLAGTRTYNEQFF.

This chain connects TRBV21-1 to TRBJ2-2; the D call in the table, TRBD2, was not verified against the DNA. TRBV21-1 counts as a pseudogene. The CDR3 covers 18 residues. CDR3 sequence: CASSKVSLYFPNTGELFF. The CDR3 DNA follows: TGTGCCAGCAGCAAAGTCTCCTTGTACTTCCCGAACACCGGGGAGCTGTTTTTT.

V usage is TRBV25-1 and J usage is TRBJ1-1, with a possible D match to TRBD1 (5 bases). Trimming removed 1 base from V and 3 bases from J, with 9 bases in between. The CDR3 sequence is 14 residues long. Germline CDR1 MGHDK, CDR2 SYGVNS. The CDR3 bases are TGTGCCAGCAGTGAATGGGAGGGGTACACTGAAGCTTTCTTT. It yields the protein CASSEWEGYTEAFF.

V and J are TRBV28 and TRBJ1-1, with a tentative D call TRBD1 (5 bases). Per germline, CDR1 MDHEN and CDR2 SYDVKM. The CDR3 runs to 12 residues. Trimming removed 2 bases at V and 8 bases at J, with 9 bases between. In DNA, the CDR3 is TGTGCCAGCAGTTTAACAGGATCCGAAGCTTTCTTT. The encoded protein is CASSLTGSEAFF.

The chain has TRBV6-2 or TRBV6-3 and TRBJ2-1; 13 bases map to TRBD2. Per germline, CDR1 MNHEY and CDR2 SVGEGT. Trimming cost V 4 bases and J 9 bases; bases outside gene matches: 9. This CDR3 has 16 amino acids. The CDR3 here is CASSSLAGGPSGEQFF. CDR3 nucleotide sequence: TGTGCCAGCAGTTCACTAGCGGGAGGGCCTAGTGGTGAGCAGTTCTTC.

The chain has TRBV13 and TRBJ1-4; D remains ambiguous. V shed 2 bases and J shed 3 bases, with 7 bases lying between them. The CDR3 has 14 amino acids. The germline gives CDR1 PRHDT, CDR2 FYEKMQ (reference sequence). CDR3: CASSLMSPNEKLFF. CDR3 nucleotides: TGTGCCAGCAGCTTAATGAGTCCTAATGAAAAACTGTTTTTT.

The J gene is TRBJ2-3, the V gene TRBV30; D is unclear. CDR1 is GTSNPN, CDR2 SVGIG, per germline (reference sequence). The V end was cut by 5 bases, the J end by 2 bases, with 8 bases between. The CDR3 sequence is 12 residues long. The DNA of the CDR3 is TGTGCCTGGGGCCAATCCACAGATACGCAGTATTTT. Translated, it gives CAWGQSTDTQYF.

V gene TRBV7-2 combines with J gene TRBJ2-7; 8 bases map to TRBD1. Germline V lookup: CDR1 SGHTA, CDR2 FQGNSA. Trimming removed 2 bases from V and 2 bases from J; junction bases left unmatched: 5. The CDR3 extends over 15 amino acids. DNA for the CDR3: TGTGCCAGCAGCTTATATCAGGGGGCGACCTACGAGCAGTACTTC. Its translation is CASSLYQGATYEQYF. The full variable domain, its missing parts supplied by reference TRBV7-2 and TRBJ2-7, is GAGVSQSPSNKVTEKGKDVELRCDPISGHTALYWYRQSLGQGLEFLIYFQGNSAPDKSGLPSDRFSAERTGGSVSTLTIQRTQQEDSAVYLCASSLYQGATYEQYFGPGTRLTVT.

This clone was observed a single time. The rearrangement uses TRBV2 and TRBJ1-2, with D possibly TRBD1 on 5 matching bases. Germline assignment: CDR1 SNHLY and CDR2 FYNNEI. V was shortened by 6 bases and J by 4 bases, with 12 bases between the two germline ends. The CDR3 length is 13 residues. CDR3 DNA sequence: TGTGCCAGCAGACAGGCCCCCTCCTATGGCTACACCTTC. Translating it yields CASRQAPSYGYTF. The whole variable domain, remainder taken from reference TRBV2 and TRBJ1-2, is EPEVTQTPSHQVTQMGQEVILRCVPISNHLYFYWYRQILGQKVEFLVSFYNNEISEKSEIFDDQFSVERPDGSNFTLKIRSTKLEDSAMYFCASRQAPSYGYTFGSGTRLTVV.

This sequence joins TRBV6-2 or TRBV6-3 and TRBJ1-2; TRBD1 agrees at 8 bases. Losses at the gene ends were 2 bases for V and 14 bases for J; bases not matched to a gene: 10. Germline CDR1 is MNHEY and CDR2 is SVGEGT. The CDR3 extends over 13 amino acids. The CDR3 is CASSYGRDRTKTF. CDR3 DNA: TGTGCCAGCAGTTACGGTCGGGACAGGACAAAAACCTTC.

The rearrangement joins TRBV29-1 to TRBJ2-5; TRBD1 is a possible D gene (6 bases). V gave up 2 bases and J gave up 5 bases, with 12 bases separating them. The V gene's germline CDR1 is SQVTM and CDR2 ANQGSEA. CDR3 length: 13 residues. The CDR3, as DNA: TGCAGCGTTGAACAGCTTAGGGGGGAGACCCAGTACTTC. Its protein product is CSVEQLRGETQYF. Together with reference TRBV29-1 and TRBJ2-5, the CDR3 gives the full variable domain: SAVISQKPSRDICQRGTSLTIQCQVDSQVTMMFWYRQQPGQSLTLIATANQGSEATYESGFVIDKFPISRPNLTFSTLTVSNMSPEDSSIYLCSVEQLRGETQYFGPGTRLLVL.

The V gene is TRBV28, the J gene TRBJ1-2; D is unresolved. Trimming shortened V by 3 bases and J by 4 bases, and 6 bases separated the two germline ends. The CDR3 spans 12 residues. Germline values: CDR1 MDHEN, CDR2 SYDVKM. CDR3 DNA: TGTGCCAGCAGTTTCCGAGGCTATGGCTACACCTTC. This sequence encodes CASSFRGYGYTF.

This clone was picked up one time. The chain couples TRBV18 to TRBJ2-5, with 7 bases aligning to TRBD1. In germline, CDR1 is KGHSH, CDR2 LQKENI. V lost 6 bases, J lost 0 bases, and 7 bases stayed unmatched. This CDR3 is built from 15 residues. CDR3 coding DNA: TGTGCCAGCTCCGGGGCAGGGGGAAACCAAGAGACCCAGTACTTC. Its translation is CASSGAGGNQETQYF.

This chain uses TRBV18 with TRBJ2-2; 8 bases are shared with TRBD1. The CDR3 length is 16 residues. Trimming cost V 3 bases and J 5 bases; bases outside gene matches: 8. From germline, CDR1 is KGHSH and CDR2 LQKENI. This chain's CDR3 is CASSPRTGGETGELFF. CDR3 bases: TGTGCCAGCTCACCGCGTACAGGGGGAGAAACCGGGGAGCTGTTTTTT. The full variable domain, completed using reference TRBV18 and TRBJ2-2, is NAGVMQNPRHLVRRRGQEARLRCSPMKGHSHVYWYRQLPEEGLKFMVYLQKENIIDESGMPKERFSAEFPKEGPSILRIQQVVRGDSAAYFCASSPRTGGETGELFFGEGSRLTVL.

V usage is TRBV6-2 or TRBV6-3 and J usage is TRBJ2-1; 11 bases are a match to TRBD2. The CDR3 totals 12 residues. J gave up 16 bases and V 0 bases, and 2 bases lay outside the gene matches. Germline V gene lookup returns CDR1 MNHEY and CDR2 SVGEGT. CDR3 DNA: TGTGCCAGCAGTTACTCGACTAGCGGGGCTTTCTTC. Residues: CASSYSTSGAFF.

CDR3 DNA sequence: TGTGCCAGCAGCCCCTCCCCAGGGGGCAATTCACCCCTCCACTTT. This codes for CASSPSPGGNSPLHF. The chain recombines TRBV5-6 with TRBJ1-6, with 8 bases fitting TRBD1. The CDR3 has 15 amino acids. Germline values: CDR1 SGHDT, CDR2 YYEEEE. V shed 4 bases, J shed 7 bases, and the junction held 7 bases outside the gene matches.

V gene TRBV9 combines with J gene TRBJ2-7, with D perhaps matching TRBD2 (5 bases). Trimming cost V 0 bases and J 1 base, with 5 bases left between them. Germline-derived CDR1 and CDR2 are SGDLS and YYNGEE. The CDR3 covers 13 residues. CDR3 coding DNA: TGTGCCAGCAGCGTAGGACTATCCTACGAGCAGTACTTC. Translated, it gives CASSVGLSYEQYF.

The chain employs TRBV7-8 and TRBJ2-4, with D uncertain. This CDR3 has 13 amino acids. Per the germline V gene, CDR1 is SGHVS and CDR2 is FQNEAQ. The V gene lost 1 base and the J gene lost 6 bases, with 7 bases spanning the gap. In DNA, the CDR3 is TGTGCCAGCAGCTTAGGACAAATAAACATTCAGTACTTC. This encodes CASSLGQINIQYF.